One sample yielded the 19 T cell receptor beta chains listed below, sequenced in a study of T cells in tuberculosis. This sample's time point: new active TB diagnosis, blood taken before or within 7 days of starting treatment. Data came from immunoSEQ multiplex PCR; TCRdb stores just in-frame clones and leaves some out. The sample yields tens of thousands of clones, about 90% seen once. Material: PBMCs, obtained at tuberculosis diagnosis. Receptor source: an adult with tuberculosis.

This chain uses TRBV28 with TRBJ1-1, with D possibly being TRBD1 (5 bases). This CDR3 has 14 amino acids. The germline CDR1 and CDR2 sequences are MDHEN and SYDVKM. The germline V and J ends were trimmed by 6 bases and 5 bases, with 16 bases remaining between them. This CDR3 reads CASSPRWGRTEAFF. In DNA, the CDR3 is TGTGCCAGCAGCCCTAGATGGGGGAGGACTGAAGCTTTCTTT. Using reference TRBV28 and TRBJ1-1 for the parts outside the CDR3, the full variable domain is DVKVTQSSRYLVKRTGEKVFLECVQDMDHENMFWYRQDPGLGLRLIYFSYDVKMKEKGDIPEGYSVSREKKERFSLILESASTNQTSMYLCASSPRWGRTEAFFGQGTRLTVV.

This rearrangement joins TRBV9 to TRBJ2-1; TRBD2 agrees at 16 bases. The CDR3 extends over 16 amino acids. V shed 5 bases, J shed 13 bases, and the junction held 12 bases outside the gene matches. Germline V CDR1 and CDR2: SGDLS, YYNGEE. CDR3 coding DNA: TGTGCCAGCAGTTTTACCGGGACTAGCGGGGGGGCCTTACAGTTCTTC. Protein sequence: CASSFTGTSGGALQFF.

The V and J genes are TRBV5-6 and TRBJ2-3; 7 positions agree with TRBD1. This CDR3 has 15 amino acids. Losses at the gene ends were 4 bases for V and 1 base for J; bases not matched to a gene: 6. Per the germline V gene, CDR1 is SGHDT and CDR2 is YYEEEE. Here the CDR3 reads CASSRGTARTDTQYF. The CDR3 DNA reads as TGTGCCAGCAGCAGGGGGACAGCCCGCACAGATACGCAGTATTTT.

This rearrangement joins TRBV15 to TRBJ1-6; 7 nucleotides agree with TRBD1. CDR1 and CDR2 (germline): LNHNV, YYDKDF (reference sequence). There are 16 residues in the CDR3. Germline trimming cut 5 bases from V and 0 bases from J; bases unmatched to any gene: 4. CDR3 loop: CATSSTGSSYNSPLHF. CDR3 nucleotide sequence: TGTGCCACCAGCTCGACAGGGAGCTCCTATAATTCACCCCTCCACTTT. The full variable domain, rest sourced from reference TRBV15 and TRBJ1-6, is DAMVIQNPRYQVTQFGKPVTLSCSQTLNHNVMYWYQQKSSQAPKLLFHYYDKDFNNEADTPDNFQSRRPNTSFCFLDIRSPGLGDTAMYLCATSSTGSSYNSPLHFGNGTRLTVT.

The gene calls are TRBV13 and TRBJ2-3; 9 nucleotides match TRBD1. J was trimmed by 3 bases and V by 2 bases; bases with no gene match: 3. The CDR3 covers 15 residues. The germline gives CDR1 PRHDT, CDR2 FYEKMQ (reference sequence). CDR3 DNA sequence: TGTGCCAGCAGCTTAAACAGGGGGCATACAGATACGCAGTATTTT. Amino acid sequence: CASSLNRGHTDTQYF. The whole variable domain, filled in from reference TRBV13 and TRBJ2-3, reads AAGVIQSPRHLIKEKRETATLKCYPIPRHDTVYWYQQGPGQDPQFLISFYEKMQSDKGSIPDRFSAQQFSDYHSELNMSSLELGDSALYFCASSLNRGHTDTQYFGPGTRLTVL.

This clone appeared a few times. The chain joins TRBV9 to TRBJ1-1; the D gene is possibly TRBD1 (5 bases). The CDR3 has 12 residues. Germline CDR1 is SGDLS and CDR2 is YYNGEE. The ends were cut back, 4 bases at V and 11 bases at J, with 15 bases in the middle. The CDR3 loop reads CASSPRQNLAFF. CDR3 coding DNA: TGTGCCAGCAGCCCGCGACAGAACCTGGCTTTCTTT. Full variable domain (missing parts from reference TRBV9 and TRBJ1-1): DSGVTQTPKHLITATGQRVTLRCSPRSGDLSVYWYQQSLDQGLQFLIQYYNGEERAKGNILERFSAQQFPDLHSELNLSSLELGDSALYFCASSPRQNLAFFGQGTRLTVV.

The chain recombines TRBV9 with TRBJ2-3; 11 positions agree with TRBD1. Germline assignment: CDR1 SGDLS and CDR2 YYNGEE. The CDR3 has 15 residues. V was pared by 4 bases and J by 4 bases, with 5 bases of the junction left unmatched. The CDR3 protein is CASSPLGQGADTQYF. The CDR3 region has the DNA TGTGCCAGCAGCCCCCTGGGACAGGGGGCAGATACGCAGTATTTT.

The J gene is TRBJ2-2, the V gene TRBV4-3; 8 nucleotides align to TRBD1. J was trimmed by 0 bases and V by 0 bases; bases with no gene match: 3. Germline V gives CDR1 LGHNA, CDR2 YSLEER. The CDR3 runs to 17 residues. The DNA for the CDR3 is TGCGCCAGCAGCCAAGATCCGACAGGGGCGAACACCGGGGAGCTGTTTTTT. It is translated as CASSQDPTGANTGELFF.

This clone has only one observation. This chain connects TRBV18 to TRBJ2-7; the D gene is possibly TRBD2 (5 bases). This CDR3 has 13 amino acids. V was clipped by 3 bases and J by 6 bases, with 12 bases between them. Germline CDR1 reads KGHSH; CDR2 reads LQKENI. CDR3 DNA sequence: TGTGCCAGCTCACCGACGGAGGAACTCGAGCAGTACTTC. Its protein is CASSPTEELEQYF.

The chain couples TRBV28 to TRBJ2-1; TRBD2 matches at 14 bases. The CDR3 length is 16 residues. V lost 5 bases to trimming and J lost 5 bases; unmatched junction nucleotides: 5. CDR1 and CDR2 (germline): MDHEN, SYDVKM. DNA for the CDR3: TGTGCCAGCAGTACCCGACTAGCGGGGGGGAACAATGAGCAGTTCTTC. It codes for CASSTRLAGGNNEQFF.

The gene calls are TRBV4-1 and TRBJ2-1; 9 bases are shared with TRBD2. The CDR3 has 14 amino acids. Losses at the gene ends were 4 bases for V and 13 bases for J; bases not matched to a gene: 11. Germline V gene data show CDR1 as MGHRA and CDR2 as YSYEKL. The CDR3 bases are TGCGCCAGCAGCCCCTCGACTAGCGGCGTTAGCCAGTTCTTC. Its translation is CASSPSTSGVSQFF.

With respect to this clone: Other DNA variants within this sample encode the same CDR3. This rearrangement joins TRBV6-6 to TRBJ1-4, with D hard to call. Between the trimmed V and J ends, which lost 8 bases and 0 bases, there was a span of 13 bases. The CDR3 extends over 15 amino acids. Germline loops: CDR1 MNHNY, CDR2 SVGAGI (reference sequence). CDR3 bases: TGTGCCAGCGCCCTCTCACACACAACTAATGAAAAACTGTTTTTT. It translates to CASALSHTTNEKLFF.

The rearrangement joins TRBV11-2 to TRBJ1-1; no reliable D call. Between the trimmed V and J ends, which lost 0 bases and 3 bases, there was a span of 11 bases. Germline V lookup: CDR1 SGHAT, CDR2 FQNNGV. The CDR3 runs 15 residues. CDR3: CASSLDRSFDTEAFF. CDR3 coding DNA: TGTGCCAGCAGCTTAGATCGGTCGTTCGACACTGAAGCTTTCTTT.

The V call is TRBV11-2, the J call TRBJ2-2; TRBD1 might be the D (6 bases). CDR3 length equals 15 residues. Germline V CDR1 and CDR2: SGHAT, FQNNGV. V lost 4 bases and J lost 7, with 16 bases in between. CDR3 DNA: TGTGCCAGCAGCTCTGAACAGGGTCGTAGCGGGGAGCTGTTTTTT. Translation: CASSSEQGRSGELFF.

CDR3 in amino acids: CASSPGYSNQPQHF. CDR3 bases: TGTGCCAGCAGCCCCGGGTATAGCAATCAGCCCCAGCATTTT. The genes are TRBV7-9 and TRBJ1-5; D unresolved. This CDR3 has 14 amino acids. Germline V gives CDR1 SEHNR, CDR2 FQNEAQ (reference sequence). V was shortened by 5 bases and J by 0 bases, with 8 bases between the two germline ends.

This clone was counted a single time. The chain couples TRBV1 to TRBJ2-1; the table's D call, TRBD2, has no DNA check behind it. TRBV1 is an annotated pseudogene. The CDR3 sequence is 14 residues long. This CDR3 is CTSSQTSGRDEQFF. As DNA, the CDR3 is TGCACCAGCAGCCAGACTAGCGGGAGGGATGAGCAGTTCTTC.

V gene TRBV27 combines with J gene TRBJ1-6; 8 bases agree with TRBD1. This CDR3 has 12 amino acids. Germline V gene sequence: CDR1 MNHEY, CDR2 SMNVEV (reference sequence). The junction had 5 bases not matched to a gene; V was cut back by 6 bases and J by 13 bases. This CDR3 reads CASRRDRLPLHF. The CDR3 bases are TGTGCCAGCAGACGGGACAGGCTGCCCCTCCACTTT.

V usage is TRBV27 and J usage is TRBJ1-1, with D possibly TRBD1 on 5 matching bases. V was clipped by 5 bases and J by 0 bases, with 13 bases between them. Germline-derived CDR1 and CDR2 are MNHEY and SMNVEV (reference sequence). This CDR3 has 15 residues. The CDR3 loop reads CASSPVGGLNTEAFF. CDR3 sequence (DNA): TGTGCCAGCAGTCCAGTGGGGGGTTTGAACACTGAAGCTTTCTTT.

The chain has TRBV11-2 and TRBJ2-7, with 10 positions matching TRBD2. Germline V gives CDR1 SGHAT, CDR2 FQNNGV. There are 17 residues in the CDR3. The junction had 10 bases not matched to a gene; V was cut back by 3 bases and J by 2 bases. In DNA form, the CDR3 reads TGTGCCAGCAGCTTCCTAGCGGGGGCGGACATTCCCTACGAGCAGTACTTC. The encoded protein is CASSFLAGADIPYEQYF.